This TCR beta chain was recorded in a study of cytomegalovirus exposure and HLA in healthy donors. Study-level results: In vitro data verified three CMV-associated chains as specific for CMV antigens.

A word on this clone: What it recognizes is unknown.

The germline gives CDR1 SGHTA, CDR2 FQGTGA. This CDR3 spans 14 amino acids. Trimming shortened V by 5 bases and J by 8 bases, and 15 bases separated the two germline ends. The PCR was carried out with 60 Vbeta primers and 13 Jbeta primers. Sequencing used immunoSEQ multiplex PCR; TCRdb keeps in-frame clones, though not all of them. The repertoire holds about 98,000 clones, with about 81% as singletons. This receptor was taken from a man in his forties in good health and CMV-seronegative. The gene calls are TRBV7-3 and TRBJ1-4, with D possibly TRBD1 on 6 matching bases. Sequencing input: PBMCs. CDR3 nucleotide sequence: TGTGCCAGCAGCCTGGGGGGGGCAGGAGAAAAACTGTTTTTT. It specifies CASSLGGAGEKLFF.